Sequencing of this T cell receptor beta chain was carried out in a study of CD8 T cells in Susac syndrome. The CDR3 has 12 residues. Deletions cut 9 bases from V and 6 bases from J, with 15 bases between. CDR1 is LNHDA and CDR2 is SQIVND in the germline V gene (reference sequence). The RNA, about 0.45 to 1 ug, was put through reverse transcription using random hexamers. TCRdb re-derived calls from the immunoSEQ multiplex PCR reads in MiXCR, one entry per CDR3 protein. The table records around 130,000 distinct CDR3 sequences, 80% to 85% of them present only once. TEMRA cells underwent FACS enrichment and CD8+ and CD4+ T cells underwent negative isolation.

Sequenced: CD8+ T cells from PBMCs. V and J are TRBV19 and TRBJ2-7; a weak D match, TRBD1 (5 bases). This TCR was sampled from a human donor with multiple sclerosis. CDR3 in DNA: TGTGCCAGCAGCCCGGTGGGGCGCGAGCAGTACTTC. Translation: CASSPVGREQYF.